One and the same sample provided the 14 T cell receptor beta chains below, sequenced in a study of blood T cell repertoires in COVID-19. The assay was immunoSEQ multiplex PCR, and TCRdb's table has in-frame clones only and misses some. Altogether about 250,000 clones are present, about nine tenths being singletons, with the ten largest covering 1.5% to 2%. Sequences were obtained from peripheral blood. The origin of the receptors is a woman aged 55-69 years who had recovered from COVID-19.

The chain recombines TRBV5-1 with TRBJ1-6; 12 nucleotides line up with TRBD1. The ends lost 3 bases at V and 10 bases at J; junction bases unmatched: 8. There are 16 residues in the CDR3. CDR1 and CDR2 from the germline V gene are SGHRS and YFSETQ. CDR3: CASSWTGTGGGSPLHF. The CDR3 DNA reads TGCGCCAGCAGCTGGACAGGGACAGGGGGCGGATCACCCCTCCACTTT.

The gene calls are TRBV28 and TRBJ2-1; 10 bases agree with TRBD2. The CDR3 extends over 14 amino acids. Trimming at V came to 3 bases and at J to 8 bases, leaving 4 bases not matched to a gene. CDR1 is MDHEN, CDR2 SYDVKM, per germline. CDR3 nucleotide sequence: TGTGCCAGCAGTTTGAGCGGGGGGGCGCATGAGCAGTTCTTC. Protein product: CASSLSGGAHEQFF.

This chain uses TRBV27 with TRBJ1-2, with 8 bases lining up with TRBD1. CDR1 is MNHEY, CDR2 SMNVEV, per germline (reference sequence). There are 16 residues in the CDR3. V lost 5 bases and J lost 3; bases outside the gene matches: 11. CDR3 nucleotides: TGTGCCAGCAGTCTATTCCCCGGGACAGGCTACTATGGCTACACCTTC. Residues: CASSLFPGTGYYGYTF.

The chain carries TRBV6-5 and TRBJ2-2; tentatively, D is TRBD2 (7 bases). The CDR3 contains 13 residues. Trimming removed 6 bases from V and 7 bases from J, with 12 bases in between. The germline V gene encodes CDR1 MNHEY and CDR2 SVGAGI. The CDR3 here is CASRGGAGGELFF. CDR3 DNA: TGTGCCAGCAGGGGGGGGGCAGGCGGGGAGCTGTTTTTT.

This clone occurred a few times. The V and J genes are TRBV7-8 and TRBJ1-5, with a weak D call TRBD1 (5 bases). CDR1 is SGHVS and CDR2 is FQNEAQ in the germline V gene. Between the trimmed V and J ends, which lost 1 base and 4 bases, there was a span of 23 bases. There are 19 residues in the CDR3. In DNA form, the CDR3 reads TGTGCCAGCAGCTTAGACTTATCGGGCAGGGTAGTTCTTAATCAGCCCCAGCATTTT. Translating it yields CASSLDLSGRVVLNQPQHF.

In DNA form, the CDR3 reads TGTGCCTCCAGAACCGGGACAGGGAGTGTCGAGCAGTACTTC. This translates into CASRTGTGSVEQYF. The chain uses TRBV27 and TRBJ2-7; 9 bases agree with TRBD1. The CDR3 loop spans 14 amino acids. The germline CDR1 and CDR2 sequences are MNHEY and SMNVEV (reference sequence). Trimming removed 11 bases from V and 6 bases from J; junction bases left unmatched: 14.

On this clone itself: The sample has other DNA sequences that encode this CDR3 too. CDR3 nucleotide sequence: TGTGCCAGCAGCTTGCTAGCGGGGGGCCAAGAGACCCAGTACTTC. The encoded protein is CASSLLAGGQETQYF. The chain is built from TRBV7-9 and TRBJ2-5; 11 nucleotides line up with TRBD2. Looked up from germline, CDR1 is SEHNR and CDR2 is FQNEAQ (reference sequence). Germline trimming cut 3 bases from V and 1 base from J; bases unmatched to any gene: 1. The CDR3 spans 15 residues. Full variable domain (rest looked up from reference TRBV7-9 and TRBJ2-5): DTGVSQNPRHKITKRGQNVTFRCDPISEHNRLYWYRQTLGQGPEFLTYFQNEAQLEKSRLLSDRFSAERPKGSFSTLEIQRTEQGDSAMYLCASSLLAGGQETQYFGPGTRLLVL.

The J gene is TRBJ1-4, the V gene TRBV9, with unresolved D. Germline V gives CDR1 SGDLS, CDR2 YYNGEE. V lost 4 bases and J 0 bases, leaving 10 bases between the germline ends. There are 15 residues in the CDR3. The DNA for the CDR3 is TGTGCCAGCAGCTTTACAGATTCAACTAATGAAAAACTGTTTTTT. Translation gives CASSFTDSTNEKLFF.

J is TRBJ1-3 and V is TRBV14; tentatively, D is TRBD1 (6 bases). The CDR3 covers 18 residues. Germline V gene data show CDR1 as SGHDN and CDR2 as FVKESK. Trimming shortened V by 0 bases and J by 0 bases, and 15 bases separated the two germline ends. The CDR3 DNA follows: TGTGCCAGCAGCCAAGAGCGCCGGGACACTTACTCTGGAAACACCATATATTTT. Amino acid sequence: CASSQERRDTYSGNTIYF. Supplemented by reference TRBV14 and TRBJ1-3, the full variable domain reads EAGVTQFPSHSVIEKGQTVTLRCDPISGHDNLYWYRRVMGKEIKFLLHFVKESKQDESGMPNNRFLAERTGGTYSTLKVQPAELEDSGVYFCASSQERRDTYSGNTIYFGEGSWLTVV.

The gene calls are TRBV5-1 and TRBJ1-2, with 9 bases identical to TRBD1. The CDR3 spans 14 residues. The germline V gene encodes CDR1 SGHRS and CDR2 YFSETQ. The V segment lost 0 bases and the J segment 4 bases; nucleotides outside the gene matches: 1. CDR3 bases: TGCGCCAGCAGCTTGGGGGGACAGGGCTATGGCTACACCTTC. As protein: CASSLGGQGYGYTF. Full variable domain (outside the CDR3, taken from reference TRBV5-1 and TRBJ1-2): KAGVTQTPRYLIKTRGQQVTLSCSPISGHRSVSWYQQTPGQGLQFLFEYFSETQRNKGNFPGRFSGRQFSNSRSEMNVSTLELGDSALYLCASSLGGQGYGYTFGSGTRLTVV.

The chain joins TRBV12-3 or TRBV12-4 to TRBJ2-7; TRBD1 matches at 7 bases. J lost 3 bases, V lost 5 bases, and 1 base had no gene match. CDR3 length equals 12 residues. For the CDR3, the DNA is TGTGCCAGCAGTCGGACAGGCTACGAGCAGTACTTC. Protein sequence: CASSRTGYEQYF.

This clone came up once. The rearrangement links TRBV29-1 to TRBJ2-2; tentative D call: TRBD2 (5 bases). Germline CDR1 SQVTM, CDR2 ANQGSEA. This CDR3 contains 12 residues. Trimming took 6 bases from V and 5 from J, leaving 10 bases between them. The CDR3 DNA is TGCAGCGTCGGCGGACTTACCGGGGAGCTGTTTTTT. Its translation is CSVGGLTGELFF.

This clone occurred once. This chain links TRBV7-3 with TRBJ2-5, with 10 bases identical to TRBD1. This CDR3 region has 17 residues. Germline CDR1 SGHTA, CDR2 FQGTGA. V was pared by 2 bases and J by 1 base, with 7 bases of the junction left unmatched. The CDR3, as DNA: TGTGCCAGCAGCTTATTCGGGACAGGGGTCTCCCAAGAGACCCAGTACTTC. Translated: CASSLFGTGVSQETQYF. Variable domain in full (rest from reference TRBV7-3 and TRBJ2-5): GAGVSQTPSNKVTEKGKYVELRCDPISGHTALYWYRQSLGQGPEFLIYFQGTGAADDSGLPNDRFFAVRPEGSVSTLKIQRTERGDSAVYLCASSLFGTGVSQETQYFGPGTRLLVL.

CDR3 nucleotide sequence: TGTGCCACCAGTGATTTGGAAGGGGGGGATCAGCCCCAGCATTTT. Translated: CATSDLEGGDQPQHF. V usage is TRBV24-1 and J usage is TRBJ1-5; D might be TRBD1 (6 bases). The CDR3 is 15 residues long. Trimming shortened V by 0 bases and J by 5 bases, and 10 bases separated the two germline ends. Per germline, CDR1 KGHDR and CDR2 SFDVKD.